The 13 T cell receptor beta chains below come from one sample, sequenced in a study of breast tumors, draining lymph nodes, adjacent tissues listed by TCRdb under 2016. The method behind the library was multiplex PCR. This sample was sequenced with an Illumina HiSeq 2000. TCRdb cleaned the public reads at Q25 with fastp, built clones with MiXCR and kept in-frame beta chains. Every CDR3 protein is listed once, alongside the most common genes and DNA of its rows. For this sample the table gives approximately 210,000 distinct CDR3 sequences, of which less than 40% were detected only once. The biggest ten clones account for about 3.9% of the sample. The lymph node samples were taken from the axillary draining lymph nodes of breast cancer patients. Sequencing was carried out using axillary lymph node tissue. Receptors were obtained from a female donor with breast cancer. Some clones in this sample may be carry-over from other donors' samples.

V and J are TRBV2 and TRBJ2-3, with 14 bases matching TRBD2. This CDR3 comprises 18 residues. Germline CDR1 SNHLY, CDR2 FYNNEI. V lost 5 bases, J lost 1 base, and 8 bases stayed unmatched. DNA of the CDR3: TGTGCCAGCAGTCGCACCGGGACTAGCGGGGGTCGCACAGATACGCAGTATTTT. Its protein product is CASSRTGTSGGRTDTQYF. Full variable domain (missing parts from reference TRBV2 and TRBJ2-3): EPEVTQTPSHQVTQMGQEVILRCVPISNHLYFYWYRQILGQKVEFLVSFYNNEISEKSEIFDDQFSVERPDGSNFTLKIRSTKLEDSAMYFCASSRTGTSGGRTDTQYFGPGTRLTVL.

The rearrangement uses TRBV5-4 and TRBJ2-3, with a tentative D call TRBD1 (5 bases). The CDR3 contains 16 residues. The germline gives CDR1 SGHNT, CDR2 YYREEE (reference sequence). V lost 4 bases and J lost 0, with 15 bases in between. The DNA for the CDR3 is TGTGCCAGCAGCCCCGCAGGGCTCCGAAGCACAGATACGCAGTATTTT. This translates into CASSPAGLRSTDTQYF. The complete variable domain, with remaining parts taken from reference TRBV5-4 and TRBJ2-3, reads ETGVTQSPTHLIKTRGQQVTLRCSSQSGHNTVSWYQQALGQGPQFIFQYYREEENGRGNFPPRFSGLQFPNYSSELNVNALELDDSALYLCASSPAGLRSTDTQYFGPGTRLTVL.

The V gene is TRBV5-1, the J gene TRBJ2-5; TRBD2 matches at 8 bases. J gave up 5 bases and V 3 bases, and 12 bases lay outside the gene matches. The CDR3 has 16 residues. The V gene's germline CDR1 is SGHRS and CDR2 YFSETQ. CDR3 coding DNA: TGCGCCAGCAGCTCCGTTAGCGGGGCCCGCAGGGAGACCCAGTACTTC. Amino acids: CASSSVSGARRETQYF.

V and J are TRBV7-9 and TRBJ2-1, with 9 bases lining up with TRBD2. This CDR3 is 16 amino acids long. Germline loops: CDR1 SEHNR, CDR2 FQNEAQ (reference sequence). Losses at the gene ends were 6 bases for V and 7 bases for J; bases not matched to a gene: 13. The CDR3 loop reads CASRIVNSGRSNEQFF. For the CDR3, the DNA is TGTGCCAGCAGAATAGTCAATAGCGGGAGAAGTAATGAGCAGTTCTTC.

CDR3 residues: CSAFGDGAYTF. CDR3 nucleotide sequence: TGCAGTGCTTTCGGGGACGGAGCCTACACCTTC. The chain is built from TRBV20-1 and TRBJ1-2, with a weak D call TRBD1 (5 bases). V was trimmed by 5 bases and J by 10 bases, leaving 14 bases between them. The CDR3 length is 11 residues. Germline CDR1 is DFQATT and CDR2 is SNEGSKA (reference sequence).

This clonotype has ten or more counts. The chain recombines TRBV19 with TRBJ2-1, with 7 bases matching TRBD1. Losses at the gene ends were 8 bases for V and 3 bases for J; bases not matched to a gene: 4. There are 13 residues in the CDR3. Germline loops: CDR1 LNHDA, CDR2 SQIVND (reference sequence). CDR3 loop: CASEDRLYNEQFF. DNA of the CDR3: TGTGCCAGTGAGGACAGGCTCTACAATGAGCAGTTCTTC.

Worth noting for this clonotype: Here the CDR3 omits its conserved ending phenylalanine or tryptophan, so a read error is the likely source. The V call is TRBV20-1, the J call TRBJ1-5, with TRBD1 matching 11 bases. CDR1 and CDR2 (germline): DFQATT, SNEGSKA (reference sequence). The CDR3 sequence is 16 residues long. V lost 3 bases to trimming and J lost 6 bases; unmatched junction nucleotides: 10. CDR3 coding DNA: TGCAGTGCTAGCTCCACAATCGGGACAGGGGGTCAGCCCCAGCATGGT. This codes for CSASSTIGTGGQPQHG.

About this clonotype: Given a much more abundant clone one base away, this may be a read error. The V gene is TRBV3-2, the J gene TRBJ1-4; the D call in the table, TRBD1, was not verified against the DNA. TRBV3-2 is listed as a pseudogene. CDR3 length: 15 amino acids. The CDR3 region is CTSSQGKTGQGKLFF. In DNA, the CDR3 is TGTACCAGCAGCCAAGGAAAGACAGGCCAGGGAAAACTGTTTTTT.

Concerning this clonotype: Given a much more abundant clone one base away, this may be a read error. V gene TRBV7-8 combines with J gene TRBJ2-7; 8 bases fit TRBD1. This CDR3 is 14 amino acids long. With 5 bases clipped from V and 3 bases from J, the junction kept 6 bases outside the gene matches. Germline values: CDR1 SGHVS, CDR2 FQNEAQ. This CDR3 is CASSRGQAFYEQYF. CDR3 DNA: TGTGCCAGCAGCCGGGGACAGGCCTTCTACGAGCAGTACTTC.

This clonotype was counted ten times or more. J is TRBJ2-2 and V is TRBV7-2; D is uncertain. This CDR3 comprises 13 residues. CDR1 is SGHTA, CDR2 FQGNSA, per germline. V was pared by 1 base and J by 7 bases, with 7 bases between. This CDR3 reads CASSLDGVGELFF. Here the CDR3 DNA reads TGTGCCAGCAGCTTAGATGGTGTCGGGGAGCTGTTTTTT.

This clonotype was detected only a few times. The J gene is TRBJ1-1, the V gene TRBV5-1; D uncertain. The CDR3 is 14 residues long. With 4 bases removed from V and 1 base from J, the gap between germline ends came to 11 bases. Germline CDR1 is SGHRS and CDR2 is YFSETQ. CDR3 protein: CASSPWTENTEAFF. For the CDR3, the DNA is TGCGCCAGCAGCCCCTGGACTGAGAACACTGAAGCTTTCTTT.

The V call is TRBV5-5, the J call TRBJ2-2; TRBD1 agrees at 10 bases. Losses at the gene ends were 2 bases for V and 7 bases for J; bases not matched to a gene: 14. Germline CDR1 SGHKS, CDR2 YYEKEE (reference sequence). The CDR3 totals 18 residues. In DNA form, the CDR3 reads TGTGCCAGCAGCTTTCGGACTAGACAGGGGGCTTCTGGCGGGGAGCTGTTTTTT. Amino acids: CASSFRTRQGASGGELFF.

The chain employs TRBV20-1 and TRBJ1-2, with D possibly TRBD1 on 5 matching bases. Trimming left V 5 bases short and J 3 bases short, with 16 bases between. This CDR3 has 14 residues. CDR1 and CDR2 from the germline V gene are DFQATT and SNEGSKA (reference sequence). The CDR3 is CSAGPGTADYGYTF. The CDR3, as DNA: TGCAGTGCTGGCCCTGGGACTGCAGACTATGGCTACACCTTC.